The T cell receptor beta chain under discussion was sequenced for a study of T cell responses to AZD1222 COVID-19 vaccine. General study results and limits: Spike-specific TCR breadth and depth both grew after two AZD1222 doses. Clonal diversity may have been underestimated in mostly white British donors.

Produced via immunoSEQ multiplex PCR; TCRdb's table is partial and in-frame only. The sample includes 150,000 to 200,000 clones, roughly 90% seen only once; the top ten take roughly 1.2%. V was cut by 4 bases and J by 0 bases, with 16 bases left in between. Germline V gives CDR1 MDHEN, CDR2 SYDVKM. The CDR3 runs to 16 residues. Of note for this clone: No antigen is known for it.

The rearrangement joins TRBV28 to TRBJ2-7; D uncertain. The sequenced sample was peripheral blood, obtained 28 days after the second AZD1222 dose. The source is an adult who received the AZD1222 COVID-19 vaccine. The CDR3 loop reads CASSSNIMSSSYEQYF. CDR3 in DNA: TGTGCCAGCAGTTCAAATATAATGTCGAGCTCCTACGAGCAGTACTTC.